The T cell receptor (beta chain) described here comes from a study of T-cell memory formation after mild COVID-19. TCRdb used MiXCR to reprocess the 5' RACE reads, holding one entry per CDR3 protein. The data contain 280,000 or so distinct CDR3 sequences, approximately 19% of them seen just once; the ten biggest clones take up roughly 24%. Sequencing was done on a sample of PBMCs or a T cell subset sorted from them (not recorded which). The clonotype was recovered from a man aged 18 to 29 who had mild COVID-19 (a few samples of this study predate the infection). Cell type and time point are not known.

CDR3 loop: CSVGRAGLTDEQFF. For the CDR3, the DNA is TGCAGCGTTGGGAGGGCTGGCCTAACCGATGAGCAGTTCTTC. The chain uses TRBV29-1 and TRBJ2-1; a weak D match, TRBD2 (6 bases). The CDR3 has 14 residues. V lost 4 bases, J lost 8 bases, and 18 bases lay in between. Germline V gives CDR1 SQVTM, CDR2 ANQGSEA.